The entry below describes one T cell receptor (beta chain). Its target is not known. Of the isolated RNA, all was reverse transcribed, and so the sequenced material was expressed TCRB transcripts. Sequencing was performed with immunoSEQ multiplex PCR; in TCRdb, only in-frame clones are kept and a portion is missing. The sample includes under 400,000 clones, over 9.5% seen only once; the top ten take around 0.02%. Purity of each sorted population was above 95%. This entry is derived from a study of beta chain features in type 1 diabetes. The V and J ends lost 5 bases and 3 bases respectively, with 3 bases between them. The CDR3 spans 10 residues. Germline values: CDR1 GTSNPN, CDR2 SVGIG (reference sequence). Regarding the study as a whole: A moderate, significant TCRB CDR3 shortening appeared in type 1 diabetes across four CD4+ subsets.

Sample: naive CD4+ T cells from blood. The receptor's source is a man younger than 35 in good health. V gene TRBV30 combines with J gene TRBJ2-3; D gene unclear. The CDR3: CAWQTDTQYF. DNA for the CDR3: TGTGCCTGGCAAACAGATACGCAGTATTTT.